One and the same sample provided the 32 T cell receptor beta chains below, sequenced in a study of blood T cells in healthy people across ages. The use of a sample-barcoded 5' primer and a J-beta primer mix characterized a second PCR of about 7 to 12 cycles. TCRdb fed the 5' RACE reads into MiXCR, producing one record per CDR3 protein. The table includes hundreds of thousands of distinct CDR3 sequences, nearly 60% detected once. Sequencing input: blood. The origin of the receptors is a young man in good health.

The chain recombines TRBV20-1 with TRBJ2-5, with 10 bases that match TRBD2. CDR1 DFQATT and CDR2 SNEGSKA come from the germline V gene (reference sequence). V lost 1 base to trimming and J lost 2 bases; unmatched junction nucleotides: 16. This CDR3 region has 19 residues. The DNA for the CDR3 is TGCAGTGCTAGAGGTTTTGAGTCTAGCGGGGGTTTATTACAAGAGACCCAGTACTTC. This codes for CSARGFESSGGLLQETQYF.

This clonotype was detected a few times. The rearrangement links TRBV29-1 to TRBJ2-7; 9 positions agree with TRBD1. CDR1 is SQVTM and CDR2 is ANQGSEA in the germline V gene. The CDR3 is 14 amino acids. J gave up 3 bases and V 3 bases, and 6 bases lay outside the gene matches. Here the CDR3 reads CSVEGGTGSYEQYF. CDR3 DNA: TGCAGCGTTGAGGGGGGGACAGGGAGCTACGAGCAGTACTTC.

The V call is TRBV20-1, the J call TRBJ2-1, with D possibly TRBD2 on 5 matching bases. There are 14 residues in the CDR3. The V gene lost 1 base and the J gene lost 15 bases, with 22 bases spanning the gap. Germline values: CDR1 DFQATT, CDR2 SNEGSKA (reference sequence). The CDR3 nucleotides are TGCAGTGCTAGAGCTCGCACGGGGTCCGACGTGGGGTTCTTC. Translated, it gives CSARARTGSDVGFF.

This chain joins TRBV7-2 and TRBJ2-1; D is unclear. This CDR3 is built from 16 residues. The V end was cut by 5 bases, the J end by 2 bases, with 16 bases between. CDR1 and CDR2 (germline): SGHTA, FQGNSA. The CDR3 is CASSPVWGTTYNEQFF. CDR3 nucleotide sequence: TGTGCCAGCAGCCCGGTGTGGGGTACCACCTACAATGAGCAGTTCTTC. The variable domain in full, completed from reference TRBV7-2 and TRBJ2-1, reads GAGVSQSPSNKVTEKGKDVELRCDPISGHTALYWYRQSLGQGLEFLIYFQGNSAPDKSGLPSDRFSAERTGGSVSTLTIQRTQQEDSAVYLCASSPVWGTTYNEQFFGPGTRLTVL.

This chain links TRBV30 with TRBJ2-1, with D unclear. The CDR3 is made up of 13 amino acids. Trimming left V 0 bases short and J 7 bases short, with 10 bases between. CDR1 and CDR2 (germline): GTSNPN, SVGIG (reference sequence). The CDR3 spells CAWSVSPKNEQFF. The CDR3 DNA reads as TGTGCCTGGAGTGTAAGCCCCAAGAATGAGCAGTTCTTC. The full variable domain, its missing parts supplied by reference TRBV30 and TRBJ2-1, is SQTIHQWPATLVQPVGSPLSLECTVEGTSNPNLYWYRQAAGRGLQLLFYSVGIGQISSEVPQNLSASRPQDRQFILSSKKLLLSDSGFYLCAWSVSPKNEQFFGPGTRLTVL.

V usage is TRBV3-1 and J usage is TRBJ2-7, with D possibly matching TRBD1 (7 bases). The CDR3 length is 14 residues. V lost 5 bases and J 3 bases, leaving 14 bases between the germline ends. Germline assignment: CDR1 LGHDT and CDR2 YNNKEL (reference sequence). CDR3 sequence (DNA): TGTGCCAGCAGCGACAGGGAGGCCCTCTACGAGCAGTACTTC. This gives the protein CASSDREALYEQYF.

V usage is TRBV28 and J usage is TRBJ2-1, with 11 bases that match TRBD2. The V gene end was trimmed by 2 bases and the J gene end by 0 bases; junction bases not matched to a gene: 0. This CDR3 region has 16 residues. Germline CDR1 and CDR2: MDHEN and SYDVKM. The CDR3 sequence: CASSLLAGGSYNEQFF. The CDR3 nucleotides are TGTGCCAGCAGTTTACTAGCGGGAGGCTCCTACAATGAGCAGTTCTTC. The full variable domain, completed using reference TRBV28 and TRBJ2-1, is DVKVTQSSRYLVKRTGEKVFLECVQDMDHENMFWYRQDPGLGLRLIYFSYDVKMKEKGDIPEGYSVSREKKERFSLILESASTNQTSMYLCASSLLAGGSYNEQFFGPGTRLTVL.

This chain uses TRBV20-1 with TRBJ1-6; TRBD1 might be the D (5 bases). Trimming removed 7 bases from V and 6 bases from J, with 13 bases in between. The CDR3 length is 13 residues. Germline V lookup: CDR1 DFQATT, CDR2 SNEGSKA (reference sequence). DNA of the CDR3: TGCAGTGTCCAGGGCTCGAGTAATTCACCCCTCCACTTT. It translates to CSVQGSSNSPLHF.

CDR3 DNA sequence: TGTGCCAGCAGGGGGGGACAGGTGGGAGGCTACACCTTC. It yields the protein CASRGGQVGGYTF. The rearrangement uses TRBV2 and TRBJ1-2, with 8 bases identical to TRBD1. The CDR3 sequence is 13 residues long. Per germline, CDR1 SNHLY and CDR2 FYNNEI. Trimming removed 6 bases from V and 8 bases from J; junction bases left unmatched: 8.

V gene TRBV6-6 combines with J gene TRBJ2-1; maybe TRBD2 (6 bases). V lost 2 bases, J lost 10 bases, and 6 bases lay in between. The germline V gene encodes CDR1 MNHNY and CDR2 SVGAGI (reference sequence). The CDR3 spans 11 residues. The CDR3 spells CASSYREEQFF. The CDR3 DNA sequence: TGTGCCAGCAGTTACCGGGAGGAGCAGTTCTTC.

The rearrangement joins TRBV6-1 to TRBJ2-5; perhaps TRBD1 as D (5 bases). The V end was cut by 6 bases, the J end by 3 bases, with 8 bases between. In germline, CDR1 is MNHNS, CDR2 SASEGT. The CDR3 has 12 amino acids. In DNA form, the CDR3 reads TGTGCCAGCAGGGGGCTGGAAGAGACCCAGTACTTC. Translated: CASRGLEETQYF.

The V call is TRBV20-1, the J call TRBJ2-1; tentatively, D is TRBD1 or TRBD2 (5 bases each). TRBJ2-7 explains the end of the DNA better; the J call may be wrong. This CDR3 has 16 amino acids. Germline V gives CDR1 DFQATT, CDR2 SNEGSKA (reference sequence). In nucleotides, the CDR3 is TGCAGTGCTACGTTGCCCGGGACGGTATCCTACAATGAGCAGTACTTC. Translated: CSATLPGTVSYNEQYF.

The V gene is TRBV20-1, the J gene TRBJ2-5; 14 bases match TRBD2. J was trimmed by 4 bases and V by 6 bases; bases with no gene match: 7. CDR1 is DFQATT and CDR2 is SNEGSKA in the germline V gene (reference sequence). The CDR3 consists of 15 residues. CDR3 residues: CSAAGTSGSRETQYF. CDR3 nucleotides: TGCAGTGCAGCCGGGACTAGCGGGAGCCGAGAGACCCAGTACTTC.

Of note for this clonotype: An end of the junction differs from the germline gene, which may be a read error. The V and J genes are TRBV7-2 and TRBJ1-3, with D perhaps matching TRBD1 (5 bases). The CDR3 loop spans 14 amino acids. From germline, CDR1 is SGHTA and CDR2 FQGNSA. For the CDR3, the DNA is TGTGCCATCAGCCCTGGGACTTGGGGAAACACCATATATTTT. This sequence encodes CAISPGTWGNTIYF.

This clonotype was seen more than once but under ten times. V is TRBV19 and J is TRBJ2-7; 7 nucleotides agree with TRBD1. The CDR3 loop spans 16 amino acids. Germline trimming cut 5 bases from V and 1 base from J; bases unmatched to any gene: 11. Germline CDR1 is LNHDA and CDR2 is SQIVND (reference sequence). The CDR3 protein is CASSGRTGEESYEQYF. The CDR3 bases are TGTGCCAGTAGTGGGCGAACAGGGGAAGAGTCCTACGAGCAGTACTTC.

This clonotype occurred once. The V gene is TRBV7-8, the J gene TRBJ2-5, with D unresolved. Germline CDR1 SGHVS, CDR2 FQNEAQ. V lost 3 bases and J 2 bases, leaving 13 bases between the germline ends. The CDR3 consists of 15 residues. The CDR3 reads CASSFNDGRQETQYF. In nucleotides, the CDR3 is TGTGCCAGCAGCTTCAACGACGGCCGACAAGAGACCCAGTACTTC.

This clonotype was counted a single time. This chain uses TRBV20-1 with TRBJ2-7; 7 positions match TRBD1. The CDR3 covers 16 residues. Germline lookup yields CDR1 DFQATT and CDR2 SNEGSKA (reference sequence). The V gene end was trimmed by 0 bases and the J gene end by 2 bases; junction bases not matched to a gene: 10. CDR3 region: CSARESRTGSTYEQYF. CDR3 DNA: TGCAGTGCTAGAGAGTCGAGGACAGGTAGTACCTACGAGCAGTACTTC.

V usage is TRBV6-5 and J usage is TRBJ2-5, with D maybe TRBD1 (5 bases). The V gene lost 6 bases and the J gene lost 4 bases, with 6 bases spanning the gap. The CDR3 runs 11 residues. The germline V gene has CDR1 MNHEY and CDR2 SVGAGI. The CDR3 nucleotides are TGTGCCAGCAGAAGGGGAGAGACCCAGTACTTC. It yields the protein CASRRGETQYF.

The V gene is TRBV4-1, the J gene TRBJ2-1; D not resolved. Near its end, the DNA agrees better with TRBJ2-7, so the J call may be wrong. In germline, CDR1 is MGHRA, CDR2 YSYEKL. This CDR3 spans 17 amino acids. CDR3: CASSQDVWSETYNEQYF. DNA for the CDR3: TGCGCCAGCAGCCAAGATGTTTGGTCCGAGACCTACAATGAGCAGTACTTC.

The chain recombines TRBV9 with TRBJ2-1; 10 bases align to TRBD2. V trimming: 0 bases; J trimming: 3 bases; junction bases outside the gene matches: 6. CDR1 is SGDLS, CDR2 YYNGEE, per germline. The CDR3 covers 17 residues. CDR3 residues: CASSVVPGLASYNEQFF. DNA of the CDR3: TGTGCCAGCAGCGTAGTTCCGGGACTAGCGAGCTACAATGAGCAGTTCTTC.

The chain recombines TRBV12-3 or TRBV12-4 with TRBJ1-1; D gene unclear. Trimming took off 4 bases at V and 1 base at J, with 7 bases between the two ends. The CDR3 length is 13 residues. CDR3 coding DNA: TGTGCCAGCAGTTCCCTCAAGAACACTGAAGCTTTCTTT. This sequence encodes CASSSLKNTEAFF.

This chain joins TRBV9 and TRBJ2-1; D is undetermined. The germline V gene encodes CDR1 SGDLS and CDR2 YYNGEE. The CDR3 consists of 13 residues. Between the trimmed V and J ends, which lost 0 bases and 3 bases, there was a span of 4 bases. DNA for the CDR3: TGTGCCAGCAGCGTAGCCTTCTACAATGAGCAGTTCTTC. Amino acid sequence: CASSVAFYNEQFF.

A few counts support this clonotype. The junction departs from germline at one end; a sequencing error may be responsible. In nucleotides, the CDR3 is TGTTCCAGCAGCCTCGACAGGTACGAGCAGTACTTC. Translated: CSSSLDRYEQYF. The chain uses TRBV7-9 and TRBJ2-7; D possibly corresponds to TRBD1 (6 bases). Germline V gives CDR1 SEHNR, CDR2 FQNEAQ (reference sequence). The CDR3 has 12 amino acids.

This chain links TRBV5-6 with TRBJ1-2, with TRBD1 identical over 9 bases. J was trimmed by 6 bases and V by 2 bases; bases with no gene match: 8. The CDR3 totals 15 residues. Germline V lookup: CDR1 SGHDT, CDR2 YYEEEE. CDR3 in amino acids: CASSFRDRDVDGYTF. In DNA form, the CDR3 reads TGTGCCAGCAGCTTCCGGGACAGGGACGTGGATGGCTACACCTTC.

This chain joins TRBV2 and TRBJ2-7, with D perhaps matching TRBD2 (6 bases). The end of the DNA is better explained by TRBJ2-5, so the J call may be wrong. CDR3 length: 13 residues. Germline assignment: CDR1 SNHLY and CDR2 FYNNEI. The CDR3 protein is CASSGDLVETQYF. CDR3 nucleotide sequence: TGTGCCAGCAGTGGGGACTTGGTGGAGACCCAGTACTTC.

This chain links TRBV28 with TRBJ2-1, with 7 bases fitting TRBD1. J was trimmed by 4 bases and V by 5 bases; bases with no gene match: 8. Germline-derived CDR1 and CDR2 are MDHEN and SYDVKM. This CDR3 has 15 amino acids. CDR3 bases: TGTGCCAGCAGTCCCCGACAGGGATTTTACAATGAGCAGTTCTTC. Its protein is CASSPRQGFYNEQFF.

The chain combines TRBV7-2 with TRBJ2-1, with TRBD1 matching 8 bases. The CDR3 covers 15 residues. Trimming cost V 2 bases and J 8 bases; bases outside gene matches: 8. Germline lookup yields CDR1 SGHTA and CDR2 FQGNSA. This CDR3 is CASSLIQGARHEQFF. The CDR3, as DNA: TGTGCCAGCAGCTTAATTCAGGGGGCAAGACATGAGCAGTTCTTC.

The V call is TRBV3-1, the J call TRBJ2-1; TRBD2 aligns across 9 bases. Germline values: CDR1 LGHDT, CDR2 YNNKEL (reference sequence). The CDR3 extends over 13 amino acids. With V trimmed by 0 bases and J by 15 bases, 6 bases remained unmatched. Written as DNA, the CDR3 is TGTGCCAGCAGCCAAGAGGGCGGGAGGGCCGCGTTCTTC. This sequence encodes CASSQEGGRAAFF.

The V gene is TRBV20-1, the J gene TRBJ2-5; D is uncertain. CDR3 size: 12 residues. Trimming shortened V by 6 bases and J by 11 bases, and 19 bases separated the two germline ends. Germline V lookup: CDR1 DFQATT, CDR2 SNEGSKA (reference sequence). The CDR3 is CSAYGVYNEQYF. In DNA form, the CDR3 reads TGCAGTGCCTACGGCGTCTACAATGAGCAGTACTTC.

This clonotype has just a few counts. The genes are TRBV7-2 and TRBJ1-2; D might be TRBD1 (6 bases). V was shortened by 8 bases and J by 2 bases, with 9 bases between the two germline ends. The germline CDR1 and CDR2 sequences are SGHTA and FQGNSA. The CDR3 runs to 12 residues. CDR3 protein: CASYRENYGYTF. The DNA for the CDR3 is TGTGCCAGCTACAGGGAAAACTATGGCTACACCTTC.

The J gene is TRBJ1-2, the V gene TRBV29-1, with a weak D call TRBD1 (5 bases). V lost 3 bases, J lost 12 bases, and 14 bases lay in between. The germline gives CDR1 SQVTM, CDR2 ANQGSEA. This CDR3 spans 11 amino acids. The CDR3: CSVERGPLHTF. In DNA form, the CDR3 reads TGCAGCGTTGAGAGGGGACCTTTGCACACCTTC.

The rearrangement joins TRBV7-2 to TRBJ2-2, with TRBD2 matching 10 bases. Germline assignment: CDR1 SGHTA and CDR2 FQGNSA. Trimming at V came to 5 bases and at J to 4 bases, leaving 7 bases not matched to a gene. The CDR3 consists of 16 residues. CDR3 in amino acids: CASSPKLAGVTGELFF. The CDR3 nucleotides are TGTGCCAGCAGCCCGAAGCTAGCGGGAGTCACCGGGGAGCTGTTTTTT.